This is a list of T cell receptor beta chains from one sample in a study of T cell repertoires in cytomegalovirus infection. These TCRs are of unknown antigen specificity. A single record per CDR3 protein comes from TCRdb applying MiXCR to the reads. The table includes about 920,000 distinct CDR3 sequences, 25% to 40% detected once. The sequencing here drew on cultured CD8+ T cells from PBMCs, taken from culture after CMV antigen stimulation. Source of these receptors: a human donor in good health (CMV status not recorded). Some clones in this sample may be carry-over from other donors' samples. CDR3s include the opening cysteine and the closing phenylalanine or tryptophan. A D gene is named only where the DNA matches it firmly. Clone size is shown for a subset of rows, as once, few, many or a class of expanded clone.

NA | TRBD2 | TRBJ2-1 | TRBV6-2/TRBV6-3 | CASSRRTSNLDNEQFF | TGTGCCAGCAGTCGCAGGACTAGCAATTTAGACAATGAGCAGTTCTTC
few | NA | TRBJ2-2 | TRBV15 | CATSRDKRGGELFF | TGTGCCACCAGCAGAGATAAGAGAGGCGGGGAGCTGTTTTTT
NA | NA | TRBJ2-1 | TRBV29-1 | CSVTTLEGGPYNEQFF | TGCAGCGTTACCACTCTAGAGGGGGGACCATACAATGAGCAGTTCTTC
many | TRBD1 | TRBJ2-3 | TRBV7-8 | CASSLARGLLSTDTQYF | TGTGCCAGCAGCTTAGCGAGGGGGCTCCTTAGCACAGATACGCAGTATTTT
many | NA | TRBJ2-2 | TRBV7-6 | CASSYSGTANTGELFF | TGTGCCAGCAGCTATAGCGGGACAGCTAACACCGGGGAGCTGTTTTTT
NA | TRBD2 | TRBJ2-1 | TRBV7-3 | CASSLWAGGLNEQFF | TGTGCCAGCAGCTTATGGGCGGGGGGGCTGAATGAGCAGTTCTTC
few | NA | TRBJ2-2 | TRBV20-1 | CSARVIANTGELFF | TGCAGTGCTAGGGTGATTGCGAACACCGGGGAGCTGTTTTTT
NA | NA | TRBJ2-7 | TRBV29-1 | CSGQGTYEQYF | TGCAGCGGTCAGGGTACCTACGAGCAGTACTTC
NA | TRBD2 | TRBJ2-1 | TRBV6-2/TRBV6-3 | CASSEWEGNNEQFF | TGTGCCAGCAGTGAATGGGAGGGGAACAATGAGCAGTTCTTC
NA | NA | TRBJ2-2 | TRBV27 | CASSLPQGRGTGELFF | TGTGCCAGCAGTCTCCCACAGGGGCGGGGAACCGGGGAGCTGTTTTTT
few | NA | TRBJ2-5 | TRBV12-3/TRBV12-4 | CASSRAAEETQYF | TGTGCCAGCAGTCGGGCGGCGGAAGAGACCCAGTACTTC
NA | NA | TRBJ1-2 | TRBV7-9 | CASSPPLRTENYGYTF | TGTGCCAGCAGCCCTCCACTCAGGACGGAAAACTATGGCTACACCTTC
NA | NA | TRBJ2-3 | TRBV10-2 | CASSDVPRDTQYF | TGCGCCAGCAGTGATGTCCCCCGCGATACGCAGTATTTT
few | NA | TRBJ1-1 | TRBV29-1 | CSVGEGNTEAFF | TGCAGCGTTGGGGAGGGGAACACTGAAGCTTTCTTT
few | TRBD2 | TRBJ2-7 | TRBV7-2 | CASSLVSGGPGNEQYF | TGTGCCAGCAGCTTAGTTAGCGGGGGCCCGGGAAACGAGCAGTACTTC